This record looks at one TCR beta chain sequence and its context. Antigen specificity is unknown. Within the sample, other DNA sequences also encode this same CDR3. The method was immunoSEQ multiplex PCR; TCRdb's version includes in-frame clones alone and lacks a portion of them. The sample consists of roughly 2,000,000 clones, over 85% of them appearing once. CD45RO-negative, CCR7-positively selected cells formed the naive CD8 fraction, excluding terminally differentiated effector memory CD45RA+ cells. This sample was taken from a study of shared clonotypes between healthy human individuals. Whole-study findings and limits: In having few donors, the study represented limited genetic and exposure-history diversity.

Germline V CDR1 and CDR2: SGHVS, FQNEAQ. The V and J ends lost 3 bases and 6 bases respectively, with 13 bases between them. The CDR3 sequence is 14 residues long. This receptor was obtained from a man in his late teens or twenties in good health. Sequencing used naive CD8+ T cells sorted from blood. This sequence joins TRBV7-8 and TRBJ2-3, with D maybe TRBD1 (5 bases). This CDR3 reads CASSLGGAGDTQYF. For the CDR3, the DNA is TGTGCCAGCAGCTTGGGTGGGGCAGGGGATACGCAGTATTTT. Full variable domain (outside the CDR3, taken from reference TRBV7-8 and TRBJ2-3): GAGVSQSPRYKVAKRGQDVALRCDPISGHVSLFWYQQALGQGPEFLTYFQNEAQLDKSGLPSDRFFAERPEGSVSTLKIQRTQQEDSAVYLCASSLGGAGDTQYFGPGTRLTVL.